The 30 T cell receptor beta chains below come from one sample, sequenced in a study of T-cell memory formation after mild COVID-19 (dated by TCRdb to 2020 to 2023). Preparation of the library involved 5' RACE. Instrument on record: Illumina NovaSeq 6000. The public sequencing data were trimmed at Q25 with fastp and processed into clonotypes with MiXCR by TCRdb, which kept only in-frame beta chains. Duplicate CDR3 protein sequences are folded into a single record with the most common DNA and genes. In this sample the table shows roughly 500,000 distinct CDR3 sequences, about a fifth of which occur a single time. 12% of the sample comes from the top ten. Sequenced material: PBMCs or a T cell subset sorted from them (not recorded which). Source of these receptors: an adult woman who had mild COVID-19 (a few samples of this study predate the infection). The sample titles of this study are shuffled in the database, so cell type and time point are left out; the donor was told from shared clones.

The CDR3 nucleotides read TGTGCCAGCAGCTTGAACGCAGGGGGCGATGGCTACACCTTC. Translating gives CASSLNAGGDGYTF. The chain carries TRBV5-8 and TRBJ1-2; 8 positions agree with TRBD1. The CDR3 sequence is 14 residues long. Germline V gene data show CDR1 as SGHTS and CDR2 as YDEGEE. V trimming: 1 base; J trimming: 6 bases; junction bases outside the gene matches: 5.

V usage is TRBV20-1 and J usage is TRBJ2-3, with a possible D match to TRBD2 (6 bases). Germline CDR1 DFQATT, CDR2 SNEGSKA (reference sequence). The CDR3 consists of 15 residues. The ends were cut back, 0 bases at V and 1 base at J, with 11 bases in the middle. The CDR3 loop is CSARDSASGTDTQYF. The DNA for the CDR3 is TGCAGTGCTAGAGATAGTGCTAGCGGCACAGATACGCAGTATTTT.

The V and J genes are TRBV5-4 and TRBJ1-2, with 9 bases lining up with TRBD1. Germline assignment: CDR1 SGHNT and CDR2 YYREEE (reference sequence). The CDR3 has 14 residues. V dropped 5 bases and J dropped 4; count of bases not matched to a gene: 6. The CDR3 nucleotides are TGTGCCAGCAGGTCGACAGGGGGAATCTATGGCTACACCTTC. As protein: CASRSTGGIYGYTF.

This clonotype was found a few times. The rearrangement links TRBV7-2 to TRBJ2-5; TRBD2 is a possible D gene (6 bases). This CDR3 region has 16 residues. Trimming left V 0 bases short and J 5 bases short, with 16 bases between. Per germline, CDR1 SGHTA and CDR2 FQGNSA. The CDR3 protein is CASSLAGPGAGETQYF. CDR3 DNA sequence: TGTGCCAGCAGCTTAGCGGGACCGGGAGCTGGGGAGACCCAGTACTTC.

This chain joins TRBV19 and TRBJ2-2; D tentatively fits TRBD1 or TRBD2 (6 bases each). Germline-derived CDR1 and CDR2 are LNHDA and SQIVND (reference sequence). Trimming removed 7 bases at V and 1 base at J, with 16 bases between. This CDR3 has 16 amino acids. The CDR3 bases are TGTGCCAGTACCCCCGGGGGCGGAGGGAACACCGGGGAGCTGTTTTTT. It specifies CASTPGGGGNTGELFF. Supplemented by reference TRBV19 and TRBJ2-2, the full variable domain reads DGGITQSPKYLFRKEGQNVTLSCEQNLNHDAMYWYRQDPGQGLRLIYYSQIVNDFQKGDIAEGYSVSREKKESFPLTVTSAQKNPTAFYLCASTPGGGGNTGELFFGEGSRLTVL.

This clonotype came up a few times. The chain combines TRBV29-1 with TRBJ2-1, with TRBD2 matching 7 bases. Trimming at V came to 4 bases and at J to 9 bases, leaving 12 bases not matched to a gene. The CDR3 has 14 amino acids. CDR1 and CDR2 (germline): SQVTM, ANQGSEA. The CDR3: CSVGLSSGGSEQFF. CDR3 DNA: TGCAGCGTTGGTCTGTCTAGCGGTGGGAGTGAGCAGTTCTTC.

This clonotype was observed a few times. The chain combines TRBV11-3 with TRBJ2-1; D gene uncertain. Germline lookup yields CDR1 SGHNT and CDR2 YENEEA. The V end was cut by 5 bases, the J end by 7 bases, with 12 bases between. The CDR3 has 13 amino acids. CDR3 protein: CASSQRFGNEQFF. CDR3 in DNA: TGTGCCAGCAGCCAACGATTTGGGAATGAGCAGTTCTTC.

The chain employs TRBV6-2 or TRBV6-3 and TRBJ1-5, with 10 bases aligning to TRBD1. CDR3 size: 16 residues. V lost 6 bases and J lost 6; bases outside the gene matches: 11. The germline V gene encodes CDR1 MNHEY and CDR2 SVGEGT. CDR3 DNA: TGTGCCAGCAGGCGGGTAGACAGGGGGCTTCGTCAGCCCCAGCATTTT. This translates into CASRRVDRGLRQPQHF.

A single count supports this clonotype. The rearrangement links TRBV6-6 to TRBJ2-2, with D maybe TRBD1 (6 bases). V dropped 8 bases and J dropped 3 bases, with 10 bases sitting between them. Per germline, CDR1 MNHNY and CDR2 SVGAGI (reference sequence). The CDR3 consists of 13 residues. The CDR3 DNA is TGTGCCAGCCGGGACATTTACACCGGGGAGCTGTTTTTT. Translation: CASRDIYTGELFF.

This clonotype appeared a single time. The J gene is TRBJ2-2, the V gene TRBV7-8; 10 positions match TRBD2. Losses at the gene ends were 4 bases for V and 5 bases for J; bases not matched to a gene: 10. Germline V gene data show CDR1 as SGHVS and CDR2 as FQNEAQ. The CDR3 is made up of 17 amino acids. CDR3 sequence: CASSYNPTSGETGELFF. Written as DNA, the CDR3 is TGTGCCAGCAGCTACAACCCCACTAGCGGGGAGACCGGGGAGCTGTTTTTT.

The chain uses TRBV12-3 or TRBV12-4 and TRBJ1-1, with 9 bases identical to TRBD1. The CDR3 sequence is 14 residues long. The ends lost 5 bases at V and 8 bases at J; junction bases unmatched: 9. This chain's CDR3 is CASSRVHRGPEAFF. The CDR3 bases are TGTGCCAGCAGTCGGGTCCACAGGGGGCCCGAAGCTTTCTTT.

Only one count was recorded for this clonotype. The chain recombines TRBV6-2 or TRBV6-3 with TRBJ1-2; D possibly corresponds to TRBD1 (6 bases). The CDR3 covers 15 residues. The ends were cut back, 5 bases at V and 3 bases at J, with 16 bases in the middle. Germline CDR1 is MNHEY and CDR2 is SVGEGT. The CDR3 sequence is CASSRGGRGYYGYTF. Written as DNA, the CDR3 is TGTGCCAGCAGTCGGGGGGGCAGAGGCTACTATGGCTACACCTTC.

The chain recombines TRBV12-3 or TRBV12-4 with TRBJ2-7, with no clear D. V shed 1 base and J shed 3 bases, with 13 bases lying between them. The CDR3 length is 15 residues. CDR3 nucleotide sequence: TGTGCCAGCAGTTTAGATCCTGGGAACAACTACGAGCAGTACTTC. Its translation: CASSLDPGNNYEQYF.

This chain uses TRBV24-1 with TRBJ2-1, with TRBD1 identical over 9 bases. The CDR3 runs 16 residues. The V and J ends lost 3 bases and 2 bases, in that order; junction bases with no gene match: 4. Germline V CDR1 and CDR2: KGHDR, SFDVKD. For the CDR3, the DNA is TGTGCCACCAGTGATCCACGGACAGGGGCCTACAATGAGCAGTTCTTC. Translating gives CATSDPRTGAYNEQFF.

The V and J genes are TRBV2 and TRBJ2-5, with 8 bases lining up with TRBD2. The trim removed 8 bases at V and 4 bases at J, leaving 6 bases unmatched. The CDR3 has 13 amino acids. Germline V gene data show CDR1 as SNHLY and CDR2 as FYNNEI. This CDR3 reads CASRGGMGETQYF. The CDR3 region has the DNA TGTGCCAGCCGGGGGGGAATGGGAGAGACCCAGTACTTC.

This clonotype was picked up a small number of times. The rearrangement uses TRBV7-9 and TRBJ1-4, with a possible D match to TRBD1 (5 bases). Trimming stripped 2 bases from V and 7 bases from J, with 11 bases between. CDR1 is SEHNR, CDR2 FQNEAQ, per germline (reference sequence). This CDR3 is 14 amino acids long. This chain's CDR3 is CASSLQGGVEKLFF. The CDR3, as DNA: TGTGCCAGCAGCTTACAGGGTGGAGTTGAAAAACTGTTTTTT.

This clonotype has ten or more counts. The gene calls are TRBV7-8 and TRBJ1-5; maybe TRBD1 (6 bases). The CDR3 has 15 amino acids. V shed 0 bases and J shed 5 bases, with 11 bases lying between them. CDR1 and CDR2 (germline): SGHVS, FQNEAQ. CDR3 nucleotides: TGTGCCAGCAGCTTAGCTCGGACAGCCTATCAGCCCCAGCATTTT. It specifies CASSLARTAYQPQHF.

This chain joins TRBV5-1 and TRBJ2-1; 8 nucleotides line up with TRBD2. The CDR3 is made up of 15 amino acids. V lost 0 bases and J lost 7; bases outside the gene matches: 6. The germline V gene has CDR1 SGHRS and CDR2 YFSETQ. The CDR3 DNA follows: TGCGCCAGCAGCTTGGGATCACTAGCGGAGAATGAGCAGTTCTTC. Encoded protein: CASSLGSLAENEQFF.

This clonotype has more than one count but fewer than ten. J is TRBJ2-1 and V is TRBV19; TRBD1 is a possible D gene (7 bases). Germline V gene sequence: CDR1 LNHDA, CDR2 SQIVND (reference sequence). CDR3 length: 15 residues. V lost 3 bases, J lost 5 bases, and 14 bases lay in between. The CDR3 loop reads CASSIDREVNNEQFF. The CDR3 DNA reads TGTGCCAGTAGTATTGACAGGGAGGTCAACAATGAGCAGTTCTTC.

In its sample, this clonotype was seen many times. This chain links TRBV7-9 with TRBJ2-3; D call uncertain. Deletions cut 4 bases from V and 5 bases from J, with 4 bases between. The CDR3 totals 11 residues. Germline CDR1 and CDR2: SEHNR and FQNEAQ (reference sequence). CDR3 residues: CASSSLDTQYF. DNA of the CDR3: TGTGCCAGCAGCTCCCTAGATACGCAGTATTTT.

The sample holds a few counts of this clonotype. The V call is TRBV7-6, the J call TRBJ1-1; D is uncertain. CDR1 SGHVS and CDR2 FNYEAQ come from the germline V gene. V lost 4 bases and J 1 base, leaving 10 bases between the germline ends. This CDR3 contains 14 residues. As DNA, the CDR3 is TGTGCCAGCAGCTACGGTGGCAGGAACACTGAAGCTTTCTTT. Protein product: CASSYGGRNTEAFF.

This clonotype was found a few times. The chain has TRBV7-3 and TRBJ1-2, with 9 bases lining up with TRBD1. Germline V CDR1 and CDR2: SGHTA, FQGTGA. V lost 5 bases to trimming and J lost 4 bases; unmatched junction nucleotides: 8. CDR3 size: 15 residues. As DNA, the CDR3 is TGTGCCAGCAGCCCGTATCCGGGACAGGGCTATGGCTACACCTTC. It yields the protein CASSPYPGQGYGYTF.

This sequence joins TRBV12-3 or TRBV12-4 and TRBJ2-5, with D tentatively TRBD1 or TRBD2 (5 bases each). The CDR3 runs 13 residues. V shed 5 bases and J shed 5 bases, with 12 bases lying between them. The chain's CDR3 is CASSLTGTETQYF. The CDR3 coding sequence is TGTGCCAGCAGTCTGACTGGGACGGAGACCCAGTACTTC.

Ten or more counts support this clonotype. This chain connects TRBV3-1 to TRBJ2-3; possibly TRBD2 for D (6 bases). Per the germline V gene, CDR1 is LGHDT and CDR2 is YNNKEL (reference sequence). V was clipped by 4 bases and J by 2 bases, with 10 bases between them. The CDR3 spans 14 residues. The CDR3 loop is CASSRERVTDTQYF. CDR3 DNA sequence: TGTGCCAGCAGCCGGGAGCGGGTCACAGATACGCAGTATTTT.

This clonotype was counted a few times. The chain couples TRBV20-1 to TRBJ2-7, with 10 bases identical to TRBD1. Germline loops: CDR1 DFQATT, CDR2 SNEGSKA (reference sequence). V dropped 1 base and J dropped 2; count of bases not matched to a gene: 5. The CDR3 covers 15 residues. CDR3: CSARAIGQGAYEQYF. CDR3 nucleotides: TGCAGTGCTAGAGCGATTGGACAGGGGGCCTACGAGCAGTACTTC.

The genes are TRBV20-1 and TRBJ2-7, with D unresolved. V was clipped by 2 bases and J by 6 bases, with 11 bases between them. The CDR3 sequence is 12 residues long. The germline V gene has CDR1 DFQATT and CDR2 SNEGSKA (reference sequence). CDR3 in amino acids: CSARPGLGEQYF. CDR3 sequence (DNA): TGCAGTGCTAGACCGGGCCTTGGCGAGCAGTACTTC.

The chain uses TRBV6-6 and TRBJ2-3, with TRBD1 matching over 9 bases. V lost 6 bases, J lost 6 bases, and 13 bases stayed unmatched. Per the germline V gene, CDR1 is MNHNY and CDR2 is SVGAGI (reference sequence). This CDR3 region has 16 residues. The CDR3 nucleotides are TGTGCCAGCAGCGTAAGGGGGGGACAGGGAAAGGATACGCAGTATTTT. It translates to CASSVRGGQGKDTQYF.

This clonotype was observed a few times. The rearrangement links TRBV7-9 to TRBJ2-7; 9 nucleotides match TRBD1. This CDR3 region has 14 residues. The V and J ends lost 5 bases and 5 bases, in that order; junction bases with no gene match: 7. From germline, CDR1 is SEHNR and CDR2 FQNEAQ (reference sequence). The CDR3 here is CASSPWTGVNEQYF. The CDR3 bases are TGTGCCAGCAGCCCCTGGACAGGGGTGAACGAGCAGTACTTC.

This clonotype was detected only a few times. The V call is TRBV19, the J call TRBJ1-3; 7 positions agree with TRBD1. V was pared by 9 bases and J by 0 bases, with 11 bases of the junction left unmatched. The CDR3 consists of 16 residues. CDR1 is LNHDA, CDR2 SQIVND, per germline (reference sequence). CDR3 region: CASGPGTVLSGNTIYF. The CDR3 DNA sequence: TGTGCCAGCGGTCCCGGGACAGTCCTCTCTGGAAACACCATATATTTT.

CDR3 amino acids: CASSHTKTANTGELFF. Written as DNA, the CDR3 is TGTGCCAGCAGCCATACCAAGACAGCTAACACCGGGGAGCTGTTTTTT. This chain uses TRBV7-9 with TRBJ2-2, with a possible D match to TRBD1 (5 bases). CDR1 is SEHNR and CDR2 is FQNEAQ in the germline V gene (reference sequence). Between the trimmed V and J ends, which lost 5 bases and 2 bases, there was a span of 15 bases. This CDR3 is built from 16 residues.